Sequencing of this T cell receptor (beta chain) was carried out in a study of blood T cells in healthy people across ages. A second PCR, run for about 6 to 12 cycles, used a sample-barcoded 5' primer plus a J-beta primer mix. TCRdb reanalysed the 5' RACE reads using MiXCR and keeps one entry per CDR3 protein. Of 1.5 million to 2 million distinct CDR3 sequences listed, roughly 27% are singletons. CDR1 and CDR2 (germline): SNHLY, FYNNEI. The CDR3 covers 15 residues. V shed 6 bases and J 5 bases; nucleotides not matched to a gene: 7. This clonotype was counted only a few times. The specimen was blood. The sequence came from a woman aged 25 to 39 in good health. The V gene is TRBV2, the J gene TRBJ2-2, with 9 bases identical to TRBD1. CDR3 residues: CASSTGQGRTGELFF. DNA of the CDR3: TGTGCCAGCAGCACCGGACAGGGGAGAACCGGGGAGCTGTTTTTT.